This record concerns one TCR beta chain sequence. Its recognized antigen is unknown. The junction departs from germline at one end; a sequencing error may be responsible. The source of the sample is a study of post-analysis software for immune sequencing data (dated by TCRdb to between 2015 and 2016). The study in broad terms: Relapsing-remitting, secondary progressive and progressive-relapsing multiple sclerosis were recorded as disease courses, and subtype annotation was lacking for some patients. The multiple sclerosis patient repertoires were compared with about a dozen previously published healthy control repertoires from donors aged about 6 to 28 years. A subset of samples was prepared in parallel using single-end sample barcoding, then pooled and co-amplified after Illumina adapter ligation. Findings and caveats that apply to the study as a whole: Normalized Chao1 diversity was significantly lower in multiple sclerosis patients than controls, suggesting substantial peripheral T-cell clonal expansion. The multiple sclerosis patient group was slightly younger than the control group. When samples were clustered directly using the F measure, samples prepared in the same batch co-clustered strongly, which prompted a batch-effect correction. Patients showed significantly higher frequencies than controls for a handful of TRBV segments, among them TRBV5-6, TRBV5-1 and TRBV20-1.

To demonstrate the VDJtools post-analysis software, the study profiled TCR beta repertoires from the peripheral blood of 13 young patients with multiple sclerosis. The multiple sclerosis patients were children and adolescents ranging in age from roughly 6 to 16 years. The germline V gene (reference sequence) sets CDR1 to LGHDT and CDR2 to YNNKEL. CDR3 length: 16 amino acids, cysteine to phenylalanine. Only the CDR3 portion is preserved as DNA: 48 bases, with reading frame beginning at the first base. The library was produced with PCR. The sample was run on an Illumina HiSeq 2500. To reduce PCR and sequencing biases, unique molecular identifiers were built into the TCR beta cDNA libraries. Every 1 to 10 million input T cells yielded roughly 0.5 million cDNA molecules, meaning each molecule approximated one T cell. The same protocol used for the earlier healthy control dataset was applied to prepare and sequence the patient libraries. Within a given batch, samples were prepared together, multiplexed and sequenced on the same HiSeq lane. As for the original processing: Raw barcoded reads were processed with MIGEC, and single-read molecular identifier groups were discarded before consensus assembly and CDR3 extraction. Clonotype tables were post-analysed with VDJtools, and diversity was normalized by down-sampling all datasets to the smallest sample size. Repertoire overlap clustering matched CDR3 amino acid but not nucleotide sequences to correct batch-related cross-sample contamination. The raw public data were reprocessed by TCRdb itself: fastp quality trimming at Q25, MiXCR clonotype calling, in-frame beta chains only. Every CDR3 protein is listed once, alongside the most common genes and DNA of its rows. TCRdb's processing, not the authors' own work, is the source of the V and J calls. Within this sample are approximately 400,000 distinct CDR3 sequences, with around a third of them counted one time only. The ten largest clonotypes hold around an eighth of the sample.

The chain couples TRBV3-1 to TRBJ2-3, with 8 junctional bases fitting TRBD2. The sequencing input was blood. This clonotype was obtained from a girl between 5 and 17 years old with multiple sclerosis. The base sequence is TGTGCCAGCAGCCTTTTAGCGGGACGGCCAACAGATATGCAGTATTTT. It codes for CASSLLAGRPTDMQYF.